This TCR beta chain was documented in a study of Ad26.COV2.S vaccination and SARS-CoV-2 variants. Whole-study results and caveats: Recipients given vaccine exceeded placebo recipients in spike-specific TCR breadth. Overall T cell responses may have been underestimated by the analyses of TCR breadth and depth.

Concerning this clone itself: As yet, its antigen is unknown.

Losses at the gene ends were 4 bases for V and 2 bases for J; bases not matched to a gene: 6. The CDR3 spans 15 residues. The germline CDR1 and CDR2 sequences are SGHTS and YDEGEE. Treatment meaning: some 19 received Ad26.COV2.S at low or high dose, single or two shots; about 5 received placebo; per-sample allocation not given. All samples were drawn on day 63, counting from the first vaccine or placebo injection. Method: immunoSEQ multiplex PCR; TCRdb's copy keeps in-frame clones and lacks some. The sample carries approximately 300,000 clones, 70% to 90% recorded once. The receptor comes from a person aged 18-60 years who received the Ad26.COV2.S COVID-19 vaccine or a placebo. V gene TRBV5-8 combines with J gene TRBJ1-5; 7 bases agree with TRBD1. The sample consisted of peripheral blood, taken in a trial of Ad26.COV2.S vaccine versus placebo. As DNA, the CDR3 is TGTGCCAGCAGCACGGACAGGAGGGGCAATCAGCCCCAGCATTTT. Translation gives CASSTDRRGNQPQHF.